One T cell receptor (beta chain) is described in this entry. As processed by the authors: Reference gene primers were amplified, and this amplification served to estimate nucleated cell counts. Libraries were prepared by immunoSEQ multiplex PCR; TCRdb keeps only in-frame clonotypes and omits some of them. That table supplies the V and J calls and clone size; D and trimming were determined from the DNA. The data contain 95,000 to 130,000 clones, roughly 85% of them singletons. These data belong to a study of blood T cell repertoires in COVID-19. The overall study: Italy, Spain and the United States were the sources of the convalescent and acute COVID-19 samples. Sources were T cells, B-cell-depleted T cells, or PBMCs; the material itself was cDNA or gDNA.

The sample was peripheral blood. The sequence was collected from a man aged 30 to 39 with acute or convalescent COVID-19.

The DNA of the CDR3 is TGTGCCAGCACCGCGACAGCAAACACTGAAGCTTTCTTT. Its protein is CASTATANTEAFF. The rearrangement joins TRBV6-5 to TRBJ1-1, with D possibly being TRBD1 (5 bases). This CDR3 spans 13 amino acids. V dropped 7 bases and J dropped 2 bases, with 11 bases sitting between them. Germline loops: CDR1 MNHEY, CDR2 SVGAGI.